Given below is one TCR beta chain in context. Authors' processing steps: Using reference gene primer amplification, nucleated cell counts were estimated. Assay: immunoSEQ multiplex PCR; the TCRdb copy retains only in-frame clones and omits some. V and J calls and clone size are those listed in that table; D and trimming were worked out from the DNA. The table lists about 370,000 clones, approximately 89% of them singletons. The CDR3 sequence is 15 residues long. Looked up from germline, CDR1 is SGHRS and CDR2 is YFSETQ. J was trimmed by 3 bases and V by 2 bases; bases with no gene match: 7. This entry belongs to a study of blood T cell repertoires in COVID-19. Recovered status in Cohort 3 required two negative PCRs, clearance, or symptom resolution.

The sequence was obtained from a woman younger than 45 who had recovered from COVID-19. Sequencing input: PBMCs or T cells enriched from blood (not recorded which). The chain employs TRBV5-1 and TRBJ2-7, with 8 bases aligning to TRBD1. The CDR3 DNA is TGCGCCAGCAGCTTAGGACAGGGTGCCCTCTACGAGCAGTACTTC. As protein: CASSLGQGALYEQYF. Complete variable domain (other parts from reference TRBV5-1 and TRBJ2-7): KAGVTQTPRYLIKTRGQQVTLSCSPISGHRSVSWYQQTPGQGLQFLFEYFSETQRNKGNFPGRFSGRQFSNSRSEMNVSTLELGDSALYLCASSLGQGALYEQYFGPGTRLTVT.